Following are 4 T cell receptor beta chains from one sample sequenced in a study of cytomegalovirus exposure and HLA in healthy donors. 60 Vbeta and 13 Jbeta primers were used in PCR. The method was immunoSEQ multiplex PCR; TCRdb's version includes in-frame clones alone and lacks a portion of them. The sample lists tens of thousands of clones; about 71% were seen once. The sequenced sample consisted of PBMCs. The receptors stem from a woman aged 40 to 50 in good health and CMV-seronegative.

The count of this clone is one. CDR3 region: CASSVGRGTSYNEQFF. In DNA form, the CDR3 reads TGTGCCAGCAGTGTAGGGCGGGGGACCTCCTACAATGAGCAGTTCTTC. The V call is TRBV6-1, the J call TRBJ2-1; 7 nucleotides match TRBD2. Germline loops: CDR1 MNHNS, CDR2 SASEGT. The CDR3 length is 16 residues. Trimming removed 4 bases from V and 0 bases from J; junction bases left unmatched: 6.

The table lists this clone with a few counts. This sequence joins TRBV5-1 and TRBJ1-4; D unclear. The CDR3 has 15 residues. Germline assignment: CDR1 SGHRS and CDR2 YFSETQ. Trimming took 0 bases from V and 7 from J, leaving 13 bases between them. CDR3 region: CASSLEMRAREKLFF. The CDR3 DNA reads TGCGCCAGCAGCTTGGAGATGAGGGCGCGTGAAAAACTGTTTTTT.

This sequence joins TRBV2 and TRBJ1-2; D perhaps matches TRBD1 (6 bases). Germline V gene lookup returns CDR1 SNHLY and CDR2 FYNNEI. The CDR3 extends over 15 amino acids. V was trimmed by 3 bases and J by 1 base, leaving 12 bases between them. The DNA of the CDR3 is TGTGCCAGCAGTGATCCAACAGGGAATAACTATGGCTACACCTTC. This gives the protein CASSDPTGNNYGYTF.

This clone has just one count. DNA of the CDR3: TGTGCCAGCAGTGAAGGCGGAGAGACCCAGTACTTC. Protein sequence: CASSEGGETQYF. The gene calls are TRBV6-1 and TRBJ2-5; D not resolved. This CDR3 has 12 residues. Trimming removed 1 base at V and 4 bases at J, with 4 bases between. Per germline, CDR1 MNHNS and CDR2 SASEGT.